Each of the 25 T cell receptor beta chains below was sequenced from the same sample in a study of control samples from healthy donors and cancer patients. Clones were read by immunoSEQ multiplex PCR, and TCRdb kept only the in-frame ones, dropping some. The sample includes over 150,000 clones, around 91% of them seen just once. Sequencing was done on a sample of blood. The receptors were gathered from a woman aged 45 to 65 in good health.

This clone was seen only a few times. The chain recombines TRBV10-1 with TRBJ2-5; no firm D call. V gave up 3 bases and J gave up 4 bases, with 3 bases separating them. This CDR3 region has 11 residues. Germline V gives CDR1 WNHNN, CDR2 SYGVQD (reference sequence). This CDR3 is CASSDRETQYF. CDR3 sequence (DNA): TGCGCCAGCAGTGATAGAGAGACCCAGTACTTC.

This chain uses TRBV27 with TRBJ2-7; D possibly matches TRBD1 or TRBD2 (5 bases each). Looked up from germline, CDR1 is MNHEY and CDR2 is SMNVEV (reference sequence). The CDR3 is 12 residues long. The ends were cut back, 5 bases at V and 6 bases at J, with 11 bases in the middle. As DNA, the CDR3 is TGTGCCAGCAGTGTGAGGGGTGGCGAGCAGTACTTC. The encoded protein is CASSVRGGEQYF.

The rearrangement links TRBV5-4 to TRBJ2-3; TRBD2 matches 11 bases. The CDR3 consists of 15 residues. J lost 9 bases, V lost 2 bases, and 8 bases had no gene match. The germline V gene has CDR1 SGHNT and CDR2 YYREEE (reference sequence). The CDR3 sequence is CASSFGLAGGGTQYF. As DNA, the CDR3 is TGTGCCAGCAGCTTTGGACTAGCGGGCGGGGGAACGCAGTATTTT.

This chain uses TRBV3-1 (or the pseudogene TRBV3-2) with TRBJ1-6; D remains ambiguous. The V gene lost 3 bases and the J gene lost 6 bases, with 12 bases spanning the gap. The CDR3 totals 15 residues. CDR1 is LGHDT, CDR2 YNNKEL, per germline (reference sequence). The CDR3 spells CASSQRQSRNSPLHF. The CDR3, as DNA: TGTGCCAGCAGCCAGCGCCAAAGTCGTAATTCACCCCTCCACTTT.

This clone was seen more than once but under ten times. The CDR3 reads CASTRQFYEQYF. The CDR3 DNA follows: TGTGCCAGCACCCGACAGTTCTACGAGCAGTACTTC. This sequence joins TRBV6-5 and TRBJ2-7, with D possibly being TRBD1 (5 bases). Germline loops: CDR1 MNHEY, CDR2 SVGAGI. Trimming took 7 bases from V and 3 from J, leaving 10 bases between them. The CDR3 is 12 amino acids.

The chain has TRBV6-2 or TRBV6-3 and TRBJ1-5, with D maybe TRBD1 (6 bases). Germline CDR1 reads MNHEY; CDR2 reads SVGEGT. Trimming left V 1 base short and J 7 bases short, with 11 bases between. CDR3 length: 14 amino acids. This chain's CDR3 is CASSYYGGIQPQHF. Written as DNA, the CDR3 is TGTGCCAGCAGTTACTACGGGGGCATACAGCCCCAGCATTTT.

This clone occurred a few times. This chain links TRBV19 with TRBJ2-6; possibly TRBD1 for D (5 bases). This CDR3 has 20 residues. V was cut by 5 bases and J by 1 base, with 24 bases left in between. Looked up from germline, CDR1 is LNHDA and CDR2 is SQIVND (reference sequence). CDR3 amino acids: CASSFPLLATATSGANVLTF. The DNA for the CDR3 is TGTGCCAGTAGTTTCCCACTACTGGCGACAGCAACGTCTGGGGCCAACGTCCTGACTTTC.

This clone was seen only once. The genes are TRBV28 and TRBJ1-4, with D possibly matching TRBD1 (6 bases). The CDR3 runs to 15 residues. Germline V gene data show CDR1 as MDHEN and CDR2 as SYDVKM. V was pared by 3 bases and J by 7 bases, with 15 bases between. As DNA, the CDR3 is TGTGCCAGCAGTTTGTTTGGGGGGGCAGGTGAAAAACTGTTTTTT. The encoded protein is CASSLFGGAGEKLFF.

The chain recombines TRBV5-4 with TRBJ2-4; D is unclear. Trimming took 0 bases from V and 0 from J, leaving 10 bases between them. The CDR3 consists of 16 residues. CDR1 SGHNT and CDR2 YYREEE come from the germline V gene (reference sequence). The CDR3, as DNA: TGTGCCAGCAGCTTGGGAGGATTCCTAGCCAAAAACATTCAGTACTTC. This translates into CASSLGGFLAKNIQYF.

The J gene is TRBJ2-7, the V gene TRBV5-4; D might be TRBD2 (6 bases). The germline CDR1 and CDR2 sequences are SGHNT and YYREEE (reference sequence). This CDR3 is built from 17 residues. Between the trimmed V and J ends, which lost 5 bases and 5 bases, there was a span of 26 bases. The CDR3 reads CASRRGVRGPGLDEQYF. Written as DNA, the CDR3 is TGTGCCAGCAGACGCGGGGTAAGGGGACCTGGATTGGACGAGCAGTACTTC. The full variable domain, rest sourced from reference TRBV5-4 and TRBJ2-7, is ETGVTQSPTHLIKTRGQQVTLRCSSQSGHNTVSWYQQALGQGPQFIFQYYREEENGRGNFPPRFSGLQFPNYSSELNVNALELDDSALYLCASRRGVRGPGLDEQYFGPGTRLTVT.

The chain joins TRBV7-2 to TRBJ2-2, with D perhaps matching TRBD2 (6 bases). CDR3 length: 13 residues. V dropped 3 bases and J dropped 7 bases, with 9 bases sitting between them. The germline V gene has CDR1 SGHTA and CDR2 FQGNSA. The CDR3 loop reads CASSFLADGELFF. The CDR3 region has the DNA TGTGCCAGCAGCTTTTTAGCGGACGGGGAGCTGTTTTTT.

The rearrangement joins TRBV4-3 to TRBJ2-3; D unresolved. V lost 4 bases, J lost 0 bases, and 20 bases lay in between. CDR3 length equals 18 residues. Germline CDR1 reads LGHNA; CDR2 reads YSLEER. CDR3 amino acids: CASSLQPPSETSTDTQYF. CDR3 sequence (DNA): TGCGCCAGCAGCCTCCAGCCCCCCTCGGAAACTAGCACAGATACGCAGTATTTT.

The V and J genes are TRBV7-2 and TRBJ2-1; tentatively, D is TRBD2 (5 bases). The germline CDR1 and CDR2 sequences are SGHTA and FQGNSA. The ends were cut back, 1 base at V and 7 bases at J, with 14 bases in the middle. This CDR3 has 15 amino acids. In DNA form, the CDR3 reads TGTGCCAGCAGCTTAGTCACGACGGGGAAGAATGAGCAGTTCTTC. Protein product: CASSLVTTGKNEQFF.

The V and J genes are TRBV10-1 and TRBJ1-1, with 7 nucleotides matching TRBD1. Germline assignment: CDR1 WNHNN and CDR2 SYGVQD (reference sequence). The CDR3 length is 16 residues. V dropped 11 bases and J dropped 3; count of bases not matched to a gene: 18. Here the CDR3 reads CAGPITRGQAHTEAFF. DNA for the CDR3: TGCGCCGGCCCAATCACTCGAGGACAGGCTCACACTGAAGCTTTCTTT.

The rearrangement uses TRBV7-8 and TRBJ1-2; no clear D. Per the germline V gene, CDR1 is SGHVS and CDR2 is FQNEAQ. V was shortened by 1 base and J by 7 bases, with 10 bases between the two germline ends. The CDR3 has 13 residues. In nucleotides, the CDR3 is TGTGCCAGCAGCTTAGGGGAAACGGGTGGCTACACCTTC. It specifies CASSLGETGGYTF.

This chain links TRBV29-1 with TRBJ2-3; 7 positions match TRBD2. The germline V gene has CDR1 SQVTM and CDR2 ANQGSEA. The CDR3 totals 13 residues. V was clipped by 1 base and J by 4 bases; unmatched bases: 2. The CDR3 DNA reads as TGCAGCGTTGAAGTCGGGAGGCCAGATACGCAGTATTTT. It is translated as CSVEVGRPDTQYF.

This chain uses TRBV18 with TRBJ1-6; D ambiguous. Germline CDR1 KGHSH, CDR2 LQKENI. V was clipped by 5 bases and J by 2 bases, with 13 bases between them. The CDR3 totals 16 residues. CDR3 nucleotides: TGTGCCAGCTCAGCGCGCGGGGATCCCTATAATTCACCCCTCCACTTT. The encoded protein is CASSARGDPYNSPLHF.

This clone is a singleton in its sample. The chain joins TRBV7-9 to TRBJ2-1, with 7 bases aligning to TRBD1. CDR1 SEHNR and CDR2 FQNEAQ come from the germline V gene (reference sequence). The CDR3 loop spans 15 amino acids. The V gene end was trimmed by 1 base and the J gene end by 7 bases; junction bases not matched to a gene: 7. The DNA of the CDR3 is TGTGCCAGCAGCTTAGTGGGACAGAGACCTAATGAGCAGTTCTTC. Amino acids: CASSLVGQRPNEQFF. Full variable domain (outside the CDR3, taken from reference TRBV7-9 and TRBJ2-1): DTGVSQNPRHKITKRGQNVTFRCDPISEHNRLYWYRQTLGQGPEFLTYFQNEAQLEKSRLLSDRFSAERPKGSFSTLEIQRTEQGDSAMYLCASSLVGQRPNEQFFGPGTRLTVL.

CDR3 nucleotide sequence: TGTGCCAGCAGCGAGGGTAGGGGAGGGGGCAATCAGCCCCAGCATTTT. Amino acid sequence: CASSEGRGGGNQPQHF. V gene TRBV9 combines with J gene TRBJ1-5, with D maybe TRBD1 (5 bases). CDR1 SGDLS and CDR2 YYNGEE come from the germline V gene. The CDR3 consists of 16 residues. V lost 3 bases and J lost 2, with 15 bases in between.

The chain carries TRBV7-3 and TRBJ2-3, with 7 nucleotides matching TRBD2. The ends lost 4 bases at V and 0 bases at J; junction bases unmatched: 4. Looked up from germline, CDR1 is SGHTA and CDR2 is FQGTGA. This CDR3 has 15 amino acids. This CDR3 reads CASSSNSGSTDTQYF. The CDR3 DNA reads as TGTGCCAGCAGCTCCAATAGCGGGAGCACAGATACGCAGTATTTT. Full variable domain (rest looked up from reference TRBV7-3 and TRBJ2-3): GAGVSQTPSNKVTEKGKYVELRCDPISGHTALYWYRQSLGQGPEFLIYFQGTGAADDSGLPNDRFFAVRPEGSVSTLKIQRTERGDSAVYLCASSSNSGSTDTQYFGPGTRLTVL.

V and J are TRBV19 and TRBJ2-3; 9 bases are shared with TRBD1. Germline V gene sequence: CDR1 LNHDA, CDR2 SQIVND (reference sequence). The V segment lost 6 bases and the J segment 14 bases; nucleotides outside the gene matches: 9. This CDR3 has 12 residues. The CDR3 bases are TGTGCCAGTAGCACTCCCGGGACAGGGTGGTATTTT. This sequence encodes CASSTPGTGWYF.

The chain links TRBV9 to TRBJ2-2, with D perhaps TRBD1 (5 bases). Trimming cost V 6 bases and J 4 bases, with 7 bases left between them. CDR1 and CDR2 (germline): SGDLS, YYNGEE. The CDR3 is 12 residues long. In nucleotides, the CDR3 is TGTGCCAGCAAACAGGCCACCGGGGAGCTGTTTTTT. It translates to CASKQATGELFF. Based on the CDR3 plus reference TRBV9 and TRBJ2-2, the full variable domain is DSGVTQTPKHLITATGQRVTLRCSPRSGDLSVYWYQQSLDQGLQFLIQYYNGEERAKGNILERFSAQQFPDLHSELNLSSLELGDSALYFCASKQATGELFFGEGSRLTVL.

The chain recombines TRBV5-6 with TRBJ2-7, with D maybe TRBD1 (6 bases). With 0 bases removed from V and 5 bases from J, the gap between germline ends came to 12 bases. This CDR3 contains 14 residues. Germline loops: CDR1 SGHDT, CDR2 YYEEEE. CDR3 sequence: CASSLVGRGDEQYF. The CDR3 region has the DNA TGTGCCAGCAGCTTGGTGGGCAGGGGTGACGAGCAGTACTTC.

CDR3 protein: CASSSQQGRGESPLHF. The CDR3 DNA is TGTGCCAGCAGCTCGCAACAGGGTCGCGGGGAATCACCCCTCCACTTT. The rearrangement joins TRBV7-6 to TRBJ1-6; D is perhaps TRBD1 (6 bases). Trimming removed 4 bases from V and 10 bases from J, with 20 bases in between. The CDR3 totals 16 residues. Germline CDR1 reads SGHVS; CDR2 reads FNYEAQ.

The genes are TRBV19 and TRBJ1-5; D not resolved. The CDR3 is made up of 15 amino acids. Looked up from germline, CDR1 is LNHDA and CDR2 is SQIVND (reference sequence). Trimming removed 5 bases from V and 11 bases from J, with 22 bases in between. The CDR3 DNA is TGTGCCAGTAGTCCCCGCGGGATCCGTCAAAGGGCCCAGCATTTT. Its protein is CASSPRGIRQRAQHF.